This TCR beta chain was recovered during a study of post-analysis software for immune sequencing data (dated by TCRdb to 2014 to 2015). In the study overall: Recorded disease courses included relapsing-remitting, secondary progressive and progressive-relapsing multiple sclerosis, with some patients lacking subtype annotation. A subset of samples was prepared in parallel using single-end sample barcoding, then pooled and co-amplified after Illumina adapter ligation. The patient repertoires were compared against roughly 12 previously published healthy control repertoires obtained from donors aged roughly 6 to 28 years.

On this clonotype: No cognate antigen has been identified for it. No base-level quality is on record; no much larger clone is a single base apart.

Trimming leaves V shorter by 5 bases and J shorter by 12 bases, with the junction holding 19 bases beyond the gene matches. The CDR3 measures 15 amino acids from cysteine to phenylalanine. The sequence is cut down to CDR3 DNA, 45 bases in frame from base 1. CDR1 and CDR2 are read off the germline V gene as LGHNA and YNFKEQ. Libraries were made using PCR. The sample was run on an Illumina HiSeq 2500. Unique molecular identifiers were incorporated into TCR beta cDNA libraries to reduce PCR and sequencing biases. Per 1 to 10 million input T cells, around 500,000 cDNA molecules were obtained, such that each molecule approximated one T cell. The patient libraries were prepared and sequenced with the same protocol used for the earlier healthy control dataset. Within a given batch, samples were prepared together, multiplexed and sequenced on the same HiSeq lane. In the paper's pipeline: MIGEC handled the raw barcoded reads, throwing out single-read molecular identifier groups before consensus assembly and CDR3 extraction. VDJtools was used for post-analysis of the clonotype tables, with diversity normalized by down-sampling every dataset to the smallest sample size. In repertoire overlap clustering, CDR3 amino acid sequences, but not nucleotide sequences, were matched to correct batch-related cross-sample contamination. Using fastp trimming at Q25 and MiXCR clonotype assembly, TCRdb reanalyzed the public sequencing data and kept in-frame beta chains. Each entry merges the rows of one CDR3 protein and shows their most common DNA and genes. For this entry, the V and J calls and clone size follow TCRdb and not the study's own pipeline. The sample table shows 650,000 to 850,000 distinct CDR3 sequences, and under 60% are seen once. The ten largest clones capture 4.9% of the sample.

To demonstrate the VDJtools post-analysis software, TCR beta repertoires were profiled from the peripheral blood of about 13 young patients with multiple sclerosis. The multiple sclerosis patients were children and adolescents ranging in age from roughly 6 to 15 years. Overall results and qualifications from the work: The multiple sclerosis patient group was slightly younger than the control group. Significantly higher frequencies in patients than in controls were found for about 5 TRBV segments, including TRBV5-6, TRBV5-1 and TRBV20-1. When samples were clustered directly using the F measure, samples prepared in the same batch co-clustered strongly, which prompted a batch-effect correction. Significantly lower normalized Chao1 diversity was found in multiple sclerosis patients than in controls, suggesting substantial peripheral T-cell clonal expansion.

The TCR originated in a girl aged 5 to 17 with multiple sclerosis. The chain employs TRBV4-2 and TRBJ2-7, with 7 bases matching TRBD1. The sample consisted of blood. The bases are TGTGCCAGCAGCTCCTATCAGGGGGTAGATCAGTTGCGGTACTTC. Translated, this gives CASSSYQGVDQLRYF.